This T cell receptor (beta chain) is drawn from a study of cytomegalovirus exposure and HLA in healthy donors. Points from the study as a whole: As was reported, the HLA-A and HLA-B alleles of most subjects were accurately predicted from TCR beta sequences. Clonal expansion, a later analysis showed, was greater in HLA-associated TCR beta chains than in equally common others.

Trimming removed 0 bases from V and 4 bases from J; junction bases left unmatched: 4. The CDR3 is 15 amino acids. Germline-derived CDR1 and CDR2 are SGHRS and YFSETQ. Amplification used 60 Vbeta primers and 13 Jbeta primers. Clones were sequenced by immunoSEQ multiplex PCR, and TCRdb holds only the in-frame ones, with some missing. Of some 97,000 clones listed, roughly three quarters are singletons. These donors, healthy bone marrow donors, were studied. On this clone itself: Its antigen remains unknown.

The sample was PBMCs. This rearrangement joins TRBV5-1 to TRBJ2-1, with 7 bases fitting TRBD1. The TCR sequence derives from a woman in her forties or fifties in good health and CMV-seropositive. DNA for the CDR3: TGCGCCAGCAGCTTGGGAGGGGGCATATACAATGAGCAGTTCTTC. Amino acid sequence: CASSLGGGIYNEQFF.